This TCR beta chain was found in a study of cytomegalovirus exposure and HLA in healthy donors. Whole-study results and caveats: Common viral pathogens (according to a later analysis) appeared linked to several of the most significant clusters. Evidence from a later analysis indicated that most CMV-associated TCR beta chains looked HLA-restricted. Analysis was carried out at a later point, and it linked a missense DCLRE1C variant to TCR beta V- and J-gene trimming.

The germline V gene has CDR1 LGHNA and CDR2 YSLEER. V lost 0 bases and J 5 bases, leaving 10 bases between the germline ends. The CDR3 covers 15 residues. PCR employed 60 Vbeta and 13 Jbeta primers. Profiled with immunoSEQ multiplex PCR; TCRdb holds only in-frame clones, not every one. Among more than 80,000 clones listed, roughly 80% were seen once. In regard to this clone: Its antigen is unknown.

This sequence joins TRBV4-3 and TRBJ2-2; D unclear. The receptor was derived from a man in his sixties in good health and CMV-seronegative. Material for sequencing was PBMCs. The CDR3 is CASSQEWPSTGELFF. The DNA of the CDR3 is TGCGCCAGCAGCCAAGAGTGGCCGTCAACCGGGGAGCTGTTTTTT.